These 17 T cell receptor beta chains share one sample of origin, sequenced in a study of T cell responses to AZD1222 COVID-19 vaccine (dated by TCRdb to the early 2020s). Libraries were prepared through the immunoSEQ multiplex PCR assay. The table comes from immuneACCESS by way of TCRdb, which keeps in-frame sequences with V and J called. Part of the clones is missing from these tables; in studies checked, under half for an unresolved V gene and the rest for unknown reasons. The sample table contains about 120,000 clones; only one count was recorded for more than 70% of them. Of the sample, roughly 1.5% is held by the ten largest clones. Reading the label with the study, this specimen's time point is: baseline before first vaccination. The source material was peripheral blood, sampled on day 0 of AZD1222 vaccination. All receptors come from an adult in good health.

V is TRBV6-2 or TRBV6-3 and J is TRBJ1-1; TRBD1 might be the D (5 bases). With 6 bases removed from V and 4 bases from J, the gap between germline ends came to 21 bases. The CDR3 has 16 residues. Looked up from germline, CDR1 is MNHEY and CDR2 is SVGEGT. The chain's CDR3 is CASSPLMGRASTEAFF. CDR3 nucleotide sequence: TGTGCCAGCAGCCCCCTAATGGGCAGGGCGAGCACTGAAGCTTTCTTT.

This clone was recorded only once. The chain links TRBV27 to TRBJ2-3; D is possibly TRBD1 or TRBD2 (5 bases each). Germline V gives CDR1 MNHEY, CDR2 SMNVEV (reference sequence). Trimming pared 10 bases from V and 0 bases from J, leaving 32 bases between. This CDR3 region has 20 residues. CDR3 amino acids: CATLAYLGTNRDPSTDTQYF. In DNA, the CDR3 is TGTGCCACCCTTGCTTACTTAGGGACCAACCGGGACCCTAGCACAGATACGCAGTATTTT.

This clone has only one observation. This chain uses TRBV7-2 with TRBJ2-7, with D perhaps matching TRBD1 (5 bases). The CDR3 totals 15 residues. Germline V gives CDR1 SGHTA, CDR2 FQGNSA. The V end lost 2 bases, the J end lost 7 bases, and 18 bases lay between the germline ends. The CDR3 DNA follows: TGTGCCAGCAGCTTATCGAGTGGCAGGGTTCCTGAGCAGTACTTC. Translated, it gives CASSLSSGRVPEQYF.

This clone was seen once. V is TRBV24-1 and J is TRBJ2-6; D is perhaps TRBD1 (5 bases). Trimming took 1 base from V and 2 from J, leaving 8 bases between them. There are 16 residues in the CDR3. CDR1 KGHDR and CDR2 SFDVKD come from the germline V gene. CDR3 bases: TGTGCCACCAGTGATTTTAAGGGGACTGGGGCCAACGTCCTGACTTTC. This sequence encodes CATSDFKGTGANVLTF.

The chain uses TRBV11-2 and TRBJ2-5; D gene unclear. Trimming shortened V by 6 bases and J by 1 base, and 21 bases separated the two germline ends. Germline CDR1 and CDR2: SGHAT and FQNNGV. CDR3 size: 17 residues. The DNA for the CDR3 is TGTGCCAGCAGTCCGATTGGGTGGGATAGGACCCAAGAGACCCAGTACTTC. It translates to CASSPIGWDRTQETQYF. The variable domain in full, with the rest retrieved from reference TRBV11-2 and TRBJ2-5, is EAGVAQSPRYKIIEKRQSVAFWCNPISGHATLYWYQQILGQGPKLLIQFQNNGVVDDSQLPKDRFSAERLKGVDSTLKIQPAKLEDSAVYLCASSPIGWDRTQETQYFGPGTRLLVL.

The chain uses TRBV7-2 and TRBJ1-5, with a tentative D call TRBD1 (5 bases). CDR3 size: 14 residues. The V gene's germline CDR1 is SGHTA and CDR2 FQGNSA. The V gene lost 3 bases and the J gene lost 7 bases, with 13 bases spanning the gap. The CDR3 loop reads CASSFTTWGQPQHF. The DNA of the CDR3 is TGTGCCAGCAGCTTCACAACATGGGGCCAGCCCCAGCATTTT.

CDR3: CASSLGRALGYGYTF. Written as DNA, the CDR3 is TGTGCCAGCAGTTTAGGACGGGCATTGGGCTATGGCTACACCTTC. The chain carries TRBV27 and TRBJ1-2; unclear D gene. The CDR3 covers 15 residues. Looked up from germline, CDR1 is MNHEY and CDR2 is SMNVEV (reference sequence). Trimming shortened V by 2 bases and J by 4 bases, and 14 bases separated the two germline ends.

V is TRBV9 and J is TRBJ2-2, with D unresolved. CDR1 is SGDLS and CDR2 is YYNGEE in the germline V gene. Trimming removed 0 bases at V and 4 bases at J, with 13 bases between. This CDR3 has 16 residues. DNA of the CDR3: TGTGCCAGCAGCGTAGAGGTGGCAGTAGGCACCGGGGAGCTGTTTTTT. It encodes CASSVEVAVGTGELFF.

DNA for the CDR3: TGTGCCAGCAGTTTTAGCGGGAGTAGGGAGACCCAGTACTTC. Protein product: CASSFSGSRETQYF. The J gene is TRBJ2-5, the V gene TRBV7-3; 9 bases match TRBD2. Per germline, CDR1 SGHTA and CDR2 FQGTGA. The CDR3 loop spans 14 amino acids. J gave up 5 bases and V 6 bases, and 7 bases lay outside the gene matches.

Written as DNA, the CDR3 is TGTGCCATCAGAGGTGGGGAACGGGCAGCCGGGGAGCTGTTTTTT. This encodes CAIRGGERAAGELFF. J is TRBJ2-2 and V is TRBV10-3, with D unresolved. Germline V lookup: CDR1 ENHRY, CDR2 SYGVKD. The CDR3 has 15 amino acids. V dropped 6 bases and J dropped 6 bases, with 17 bases sitting between them.

The chain is built from TRBV9 and TRBJ2-1; D uncertain. The CDR3 totals 12 residues. Per the germline V gene, CDR1 is SGDLS and CDR2 is YYNGEE. Between the trimmed V and J ends, which lost 4 bases and 9 bases, there was a span of 11 bases. CDR3 DNA sequence: TGTGCCAGCAGCCTCACGTCGGGTGAGCAGTTCTTC. It translates to CASSLTSGEQFF.

The chain joins TRBV12-3 or TRBV12-4 to TRBJ2-7; tentatively, D is TRBD2 (5 bases). This CDR3 has 13 residues. Trimming took 2 bases from V and 4 from J, leaving 9 bases between them. CDR3 region: CASSLRGAYEQYF. The DNA for the CDR3 is TGTGCCAGCAGTTTACGGGGAGCATACGAGCAGTACTTC.

The chain employs TRBV5-4 and TRBJ2-7; 9 nucleotides agree with TRBD1. Germline V lookup: CDR1 SGHNT, CDR2 YYREEE (reference sequence). J lost 2 bases, V lost 2 bases, and 11 bases had no gene match. This CDR3 has 17 residues. CDR3 in amino acids: CASSFQTGTGLAYEQYF. Here the CDR3 DNA reads TGTGCCAGCAGCTTTCAAACCGGGACAGGGTTGGCCTACGAGCAGTACTTC.

This clone has more than one count but fewer than ten. The chain joins TRBV19 to TRBJ1-2, with D tentatively TRBD1 (5 bases). Germline loops: CDR1 LNHDA, CDR2 SQIVND (reference sequence). The ends were cut back, 3 bases at V and 6 bases at J, with 14 bases in the middle. The CDR3 is made up of 14 amino acids. In nucleotides, the CDR3 is TGTGCCAGTAGTATGCTGACAGAATCCCATGGCTACACCTTC. It encodes CASSMLTESHGYTF.

The rearrangement uses TRBV19 and TRBJ2-5, with TRBD1 identical over 9 bases. The germline V gene encodes CDR1 LNHDA and CDR2 SQIVND (reference sequence). The CDR3 runs 14 residues. J was trimmed by 6 bases and V by 4 bases; bases with no gene match: 6. The CDR3 sequence is CASSTDRGSQTQYF. For the CDR3, the DNA is TGTGCCAGTAGTACGGACAGGGGCAGCCAGACCCAGTACTTC.

The rearrangement joins TRBV11-3 to TRBJ1-1, with 8 bases lining up with TRBD1. Per germline, CDR1 SGHNT and CDR2 YENEEA. V trimming: 1 base; J trimming: 0 bases; junction bases outside the gene matches: 7. The CDR3 contains 17 residues. In DNA form, the CDR3 reads TGTGCCAGCAGCTTAGGATCGGGGACAGGTTTGAACACTGAAGCTTTCTTT. It yields the protein CASSLGSGTGLNTEAFF.

The chain has TRBV9 and TRBJ1-6; tentatively, D is TRBD1 (6 bases). Germline lookup yields CDR1 SGDLS and CDR2 YYNGEE. Trimming removed 7 bases from V and 0 bases from J, with 23 bases in between. The CDR3 contains 19 residues. CDR3 DNA sequence: TGTGCCAGCGGCGCCTCAGACACAGGGCTGAGCTCCTATAATTCACCCCTCCACTTT. This encodes CASGASDTGLSSYNSPLHF. The whole variable domain, remainder taken from reference TRBV9 and TRBJ1-6, is DSGVTQTPKHLITATGQRVTLRCSPRSGDLSVYWYQQSLDQGLQFLIQYYNGEERAKGNILERFSAQQFPDLHSELNLSSLELGDSALYFCASGASDTGLSSYNSPLHFGNGTRLTVT.